This TCR beta chain was sequenced in a study of blood T cell repertoires in COVID-19. Overall study: The United States, Italy and Spain supplied acute and convalescent COVID-19 samples. From T cells, B-cell-depleted T cells, or PBMCs came the material, which was cDNA or gDNA.

V lost 5 bases to trimming and J lost 1 base, with 14 bases between them. Germline V gives CDR1 SEHNR, CDR2 FQNEAQ (reference sequence). CDR3 size: 16 residues. As originally analysed: Reference gene primers were amplified, and this amplification served to estimate nucleated cell counts. Some clones are missing from TCRdb's copy, which holds only in-frame ones; the method was immunoSEQ multiplex PCR. V and J calls and clone size follow that table, whereas D and trimming were derived from the DNA. The profile shows 200,000 to 300,000 clones, over 80% of them singletons. This TCR was recovered from a woman between 55 and 75 years old with active or convalescent COVID-19. The V call is TRBV7-9, the J call TRBJ2-2, with a tentative D call TRBD1 (6 bases). The sequencing sample was made of peripheral blood. This CDR3 is CASSPLGALNTGELFF. CDR3 bases: TGTGCCAGCAGCCCCCTGGGGGCTTTGAACACCGGGGAGCTGTTTTTT.